This T cell receptor beta chain appears in the sequencing data of a study of shared clonotypes between healthy human individuals. Findings of the study overall: Depth was large, yet rarefaction showed that sorted-subset sequencing was incomplete. Sequencing depth was a factor that was expected to affect clonotype sharing among donors.

Positively selected for CCR7, the CD45RO-negative cells used as naive CD8 cells excluded terminally differentiated effector memory CD45RA+ cells. Profiled with immunoSEQ multiplex PCR; TCRdb holds only in-frame clones, not every one. This table has roughly 2.1 million clones, 90% to 95% appearing once. A word on this clone: Its antigen is undetermined.

Trimming at V came to 5 bases and at J to 2 bases, leaving 2 bases not matched to a gene. Germline CDR1 reads PRHDT; CDR2 reads FYEKMQ (reference sequence). The CDR3 runs 13 residues. This TCR was recovered from a man younger than 35 in good health. Some clones in this sample may be carry-over from other donors' samples. The sample consisted of naive CD8+ T cells from PBMCs. This rearrangement joins TRBV13 to TRBJ2-7; 8 bases agree with TRBD2. The CDR3 protein is CASSGGRTYEQYF. The CDR3 nucleotides read TGTGCCAGCAGCGGCGGGAGGACCTACGAGCAGTACTTC. Full variable domain (missing parts from reference TRBV13 and TRBJ2-7): AAGVIQSPRHLIKEKRETATLKCYPIPRHDTVYWYQQGPGQDPQFLISFYEKMQSDKGSIPDRFSAQQFSDYHSELNMSSLELGDSALYFCASSGGRTYEQYFGPGTRLTVT.